Listed below are T cell receptor beta chains from one sample, sequenced in a study of blood T cells in healthy people across ages. In TCRdb, the 5' RACE reads were re-called with MiXCR into one record per CDR3 protein. The sample holds some 1,000,000 distinct CDR3 sequences, less than 25% seen once. The sample was also reused in another study, on T cells of mothers and their children.

Input material: blood. These receptors came from a girl between 2 and 10 years old in good health. The CDR3 runs from the conserved cysteine through the conserved F or W. D genes are given only for firm matches. Size values are once, few and many counts, or a class for expanded clones, and some rows have none.

j_call: TRBJ2-7
d_call: .
clone_size: few
v_call: TRBV29-1
cdr3_aa: CSAGGGGYEQYF
cdr3_nt: TGCAGCGCCGGAGGTGGGGGGTACGAGCAGTACTTC

j_call: TRBJ2-7
d_call: .
clone_size: .
v_call: TRBV28
cdr3_aa: CASSLWGKINEQYF
cdr3_nt: TGTGCCAGCAGTTTATGGGGTAAAATCAACGAGCAGTACTTC

j_call: TRBJ2-7
d_call: .
clone_size: .
v_call: TRBV11-2
cdr3_aa: CASSLDPGVGEQYF
cdr3_nt: TGTGCCAGCAGCTTAGATCCAGGGGTGGGCGAGCAGTACTTC

j_call: TRBJ2-5
d_call: .
clone_size: .
v_call: TRBV5-1
cdr3_aa: CASSLRAGEYSGETQYF
cdr3_nt: TGCGCCAGCAGCTTGAGGGCAGGGGAGTATTCTGGAGAGACCCAGTACTTC

j_call: TRBJ1-1
d_call: .
clone_size: .
v_call: TRBV6-5
cdr3_aa: CAIGGGIGVAFF
cdr3_nt: TGTGCCATCGGGGGTGGAATTGGAGTAGCTTTCTTT

j_call: TRBJ2-5
d_call: .
clone_size: .
v_call: TRBV28
cdr3_aa: CASKQGATQTQYF
cdr3_nt: TGTGCCAGCAAGCAGGGTGCCACGCAGACCCAGTACTTC

j_call: TRBJ1-2
d_call: .
clone_size: .
v_call: TRBV7-2
cdr3_aa: CASTRAGGPYGYTF
cdr3_nt: TGTGCCAGCACCCGGGCGGGGGGGCCCTATGGCTACACCTTC

j_call: TRBJ2-1
d_call: TRBD2
clone_size: .
v_call: TRBV6-2/TRBV6-3
cdr3_aa: CASSSIAGMNEQFF
cdr3_nt: TGTGCCAGCAGTTCCATAGCGGGGATGAATGAGCAGTTCTTC

j_call: TRBJ1-1
d_call: .
clone_size: few
v_call: TRBV21-1
cdr3_aa: CASSIELRQRNTEAFF
cdr3_nt: TGTGCCAGCAGCATCGAATTGCGGCAGAGGAACACTGAAGCTTTCTTT

j_call: TRBJ1-6
d_call: .
clone_size: .
v_call: TRBV9
cdr3_aa: CASSDRGVGSPLHF
cdr3_nt: TGTGCCAGCAGCGATCGGGGGGTAGGTTCACCCCTCCACTTT

j_call: TRBJ2-7
d_call: .
clone_size: few
v_call: TRBV28
cdr3_aa: CASKGVALSTYEQYF
cdr3_nt: TGCGCCAGCAAGGGAGTAGCGCTATCGACCTACGAGCAGTACTTC

j_call: TRBJ2-6
d_call: .
clone_size: few
v_call: TRBV6-2/TRBV6-3
cdr3_aa: CANSPESGANVLTF
cdr3_nt: TGTGCCAACAGCCCCGAATCTGGGGCCAACGTCCTGACTTTC

j_call: TRBJ1-5
d_call: .
clone_size: few
v_call: TRBV28
cdr3_aa: CASSWARQPQHF
cdr3_nt: TGTGCCAGCAGTTGGGCCCGGCAGCCCCAGCATTTT

j_call: TRBJ2-5
d_call: TRBD1
clone_size: few
v_call: TRBV18
cdr3_aa: CASSPGTEKTQYF
cdr3_nt: TGTGCCAGCTCCCCCGGGACAGAGAAGACCCAGTACTTC

j_call: TRBJ2-7
d_call: .
clone_size: .
v_call: TRBV10-3
cdr3_aa: CAITQALSGYEQYF
cdr3_nt: TGTGCCATCACCCAGGCGCTCTCCGGCTACGAGCAGTACTTC

j_call: TRBJ1-1
d_call: TRBD1
clone_size: few
v_call: TRBV9
cdr3_aa: CASSVSGTGATEAFF
cdr3_nt: TGTGCCAGCAGCGTTTCCGGGACAGGGGCGACTGAAGCTTTCTTT

j_call: TRBJ1-1
d_call: .
clone_size: .
v_call: TRBV29-1
cdr3_aa: CSLSGGTGEAFF
cdr3_nt: TGCAGTCTTTCCGGCGGGACGGGAGAAGCTTTCTTT

j_call: TRBJ2-1
d_call: TRBD1
clone_size: .
v_call: TRBV7-2
cdr3_aa: CASSLAQRTGRFF
cdr3_nt: TGTGCCAGCAGCTTAGCGCAGCGGACAGGCCGATTCTTC

j_call: TRBJ1-1
d_call: .
clone_size: .
v_call: TRBV27
cdr3_aa: CASRLGGGATEAFF
cdr3_nt: TGTGCCAGCCGACTGGGGGGCGGGGCTACTGAAGCTTTCTTT

j_call: TRBJ2-1
d_call: .
clone_size: .
v_call: TRBV5-1
cdr3_aa: CASSLSVTHEQFF
cdr3_nt: TGCGCCAGCAGCTTATCGGTGACGCATGAGCAGTTCTTC

j_call: TRBJ2-7
d_call: .
clone_size: .
v_call: TRBV7-2
cdr3_aa: CASSLAGSAGVSSYEQYF
cdr3_nt: TGTGCCAGCAGCTTAGCGGGTTCGGCCGGGGTAAGCTCCTACGAGCAGTACTTC

j_call: TRBJ2-4
d_call: TRBD2
clone_size: few
v_call: TRBV6-1
cdr3_aa: CASSPSGMGKNIQYF
cdr3_nt: TGTGCCAGCAGCCCTAGCGGGATGGGCAAAAACATTCAGTACTTC

j_call: TRBJ2-2
d_call: TRBD1
clone_size: .
v_call: TRBV12-3/TRBV12-4
cdr3_aa: CASSKGQAGTGELFF
cdr3_nt: TGTGCCAGCAGTAAAGGACAGGCTGGAACCGGGGAGCTGTTTTTT

j_call: TRBJ2-7
d_call: TRBD2
clone_size: few
v_call: TRBV7-2
cdr3_aa: CASSLVAGGPSEQYF
cdr3_nt: TGTGCCAGCAGCTTAGTAGCGGGGGGACCCAGCGAGCAGTACTTC

j_call: TRBJ2-5
d_call: .
clone_size: many
v_call: TRBV28
cdr3_aa: CASSLSGRGETQYF
cdr3_nt: TGTGCCAGCAGTTTATCTGGCCGGGGAGAGACCCAGTACTTC

j_call: TRBJ1-4
d_call: .
clone_size: many
v_call: TRBV9
cdr3_aa: CASSIGLNEKLFF
cdr3_nt: TGTGCCAGCAGCATCGGCTTGAACGAAAAACTGTTTTTT

j_call: TRBJ2-5
d_call: TRBD1
clone_size: few
v_call: TRBV6-6
cdr3_aa: CASSGGWQETQYF
cdr3_nt: TGTGCCAGCTCAGGGGGCTGGCAAGAGACCCAGTACTTC

j_call: TRBJ2-2
d_call: .
clone_size: .
v_call: TRBV7-2
cdr3_aa: CASSREVSAGELFF
cdr3_nt: TGTGCCAGCAGTCGAGAGGTTTCCGCCGGGGAGCTGTTTTTT

j_call: TRBJ2-3
d_call: .
clone_size: few
v_call: TRBV29-1
cdr3_aa: CSVGRLDVITDTQYF
cdr3_nt: TGCAGCGTTGGTCGACTAGATGTGATCACAGATACGCAGTATTTT

j_call: TRBJ2-7
d_call: TRBD2
clone_size: .
v_call: TRBV20-1
cdr3_aa: CSARGLRGASYEQYF
cdr3_nt: TGCAGTGCTAGAGGCTTGCGGGGGGCTTCCTACGAGCAGTACTTC

j_call: TRBJ2-3
d_call: TRBD2
clone_size: .
v_call: TRBV6-5
cdr3_aa: CASGPGLAITDTQYF
cdr3_nt: TGTGCCAGCGGACCGGGACTAGCGATCACAGATACGCAGTATTTT

j_call: TRBJ1-2
d_call: TRBD1
clone_size: few
v_call: TRBV12-3/TRBV12-4
cdr3_aa: CASTKETGAYGYTF
cdr3_nt: TGTGCCAGCACTAAGGAGACAGGGGCCTATGGCTACACCTTC

j_call: TRBJ1-3
d_call: TRBD1
clone_size: .
v_call: TRBV7-2
cdr3_aa: CASSLGGTGAGNTIYF
cdr3_nt: TGTGCCAGCAGCTTAGGAGGGACAGGGGCTGGAAACACCATATATTTT

j_call: TRBJ2-7
d_call: TRBD1
clone_size: .
v_call: TRBV12-3/TRBV12-4
cdr3_aa: CASSLPASPGQSYEQYF
cdr3_nt: TGTGCCAGCAGTTTGCCAGCCTCTCCGGGACAGTCCTACGAGCAGTACTTC

j_call: TRBJ2-5
d_call: TRBD1
clone_size: .
v_call: TRBV29-1
cdr3_aa: CSENRGASTQYF
cdr3_nt: TGCAGCGAGAACAGGGGCGCATCGACCCAGTACTTC

j_call: TRBJ2-1
d_call: TRBD1
clone_size: .
v_call: TRBV29-1
cdr3_aa: CSVSSGGPSYNEQFF
cdr3_nt: TGCAGCGTGTCATCAGGGGGCCCTTCCTACAATGAGCAGTTCTTC

j_call: TRBJ2-1
d_call: .
clone_size: .
v_call: TRBV14
cdr3_aa: CASSQNPRGEQFF
cdr3_nt: TGTGCCAGCAGCCAGAACCCGAGGGGTGAGCAGTTCTTC

j_call: TRBJ1-2
d_call: .
clone_size: few
v_call: TRBV15
cdr3_aa: CATSSRWQGHYGYTF
cdr3_nt: TGTGCCACCAGCAGCCGGTGGCAGGGTCACTATGGCTACACCTTC

j_call: TRBJ2-3
d_call: TRBD2
clone_size: .
v_call: TRBV9
cdr3_aa: CASSLTSGVSTDTQYF
cdr3_nt: TGTGCCAGCAGCCTGACTAGCGGGGTTAGCACAGATACGCAGTATTTT

j_call: TRBJ2-2
d_call: TRBD2
clone_size: few
v_call: TRBV11-2
cdr3_aa: CASSLPRVERGGTGELFF
cdr3_nt: TGTGCCAGCAGCCTCCCTAGGGTCGAGCGGGGGGGCACCGGGGAGCTGTTTTTT

j_call: TRBJ1-2
d_call: .
clone_size: .
v_call: TRBV20-1
cdr3_aa: CSASLSREGSYGYTF
cdr3_nt: TGCAGTGCTAGCTTATCCAGGGAAGGGAGCTATGGCTACACCTTC

j_call: TRBJ2-1
d_call: TRBD2
clone_size: .
v_call: TRBV3-1
cdr3_aa: CASSSLALAGDLHNEQFF
cdr3_nt: TGTGCCAGCAGCTCCCTCGCGCTAGCGGGGGACTTACACAATGAGCAGTTCTTC

j_call: TRBJ2-1
d_call: TRBD2
clone_size: .
v_call: TRBV2
cdr3_aa: CASSVAGSSEQFF
cdr3_nt: TGTGCCAGCAGTGTAGCGGGATCGAGTGAGCAGTTCTTC

j_call: TRBJ1-2
d_call: .
clone_size: .
v_call: TRBV19
cdr3_aa: CASSIRGLEGNYGYTF
cdr3_nt: TGTGCCAGTAGTATACGGGGATTAGAGGGGAACTATGGCTACACCTTC

j_call: TRBJ2-7
d_call: TRBD1
clone_size: .
v_call: TRBV20-1
cdr3_aa: CSARVTGAYEQYF
cdr3_nt: TGCAGTGCTAGAGTGACAGGGGCCTACGAGCAGTACTTC

j_call: TRBJ1-2
d_call: TRBD1
clone_size: .
v_call: TRBV7-3
cdr3_aa: CASSDGTAGDYTF
cdr3_nt: TGTGCCAGCAGCGACGGGACAGCGGGGGACTACACCTTC

j_call: TRBJ2-3
d_call: .
clone_size: few
v_call: TRBV29-1
cdr3_aa: CSVSPGHLADTQYF
cdr3_nt: TGCAGCGTTAGCCCTGGGCACTTAGCAGATACGCAGTATTTT

j_call: TRBJ1-1
d_call: .
clone_size: .
v_call: TRBV7-9
cdr3_aa: CASSDQTENTEAFF
cdr3_nt: TGTGCCAGCAGCGATCAGACAGAGAACACTGAAGCTTTCTTT

j_call: TRBJ2-7
d_call: .
clone_size: .
v_call: TRBV27
cdr3_aa: CASGGGTYEQYF
cdr3_nt: TGTGCGAGCGGCGGCGGGACCTACGAGCAGTACTTC

j_call: TRBJ2-1
d_call: TRBD2
clone_size: few
v_call: TRBV6-5
cdr3_aa: CASSQLGGGDEQFF
cdr3_nt: TGTGCCAGCAGTCAACTGGGGGGAGGGGATGAGCAGTTCTTC

j_call: TRBJ1-6
d_call: .
clone_size: few
v_call: TRBV20-1
cdr3_aa: CSAADSSYNSPLHF
cdr3_nt: TGCAGTGCTGCGGACAGCTCCTATAATTCACCCCTCCACTTT

j_call: TRBJ1-4
d_call: .
clone_size: few
v_call: TRBV11-2
cdr3_aa: CASSLDGARSEKLFF
cdr3_nt: TGTGCCAGCAGCTTAGATGGGGCAAGGAGTGAAAAACTGTTTTTT

j_call: TRBJ2-7
d_call: .
clone_size: .
v_call: TRBV20-1
cdr3_aa: CSASKDSSYEQYF
cdr3_nt: TGCAGTGCTAGTAAGGACAGCTCCTACGAGCAGTACTTC